The present T cell receptor beta chain was sequenced within a study of blood T cell repertoires in COVID-19. V lost 3 bases and J 1 base, leaving 14 bases between the germline ends. CDR3 size: 16 residues. Germline V lookup: CDR1 KGHDR, CDR2 SFDVKD. Original data processing: For nucleated cells, counts were estimated from reference gene primer amplification. This table comes from immunoSEQ multiplex PCR, and its TCRdb copy is limited to in-frame clones, with some not included. Clone size and the V and J calls come from that table; the DNA yielded D and trimming. The sample includes about 200,000 clones, around nine tenths of them seen just once.

The receptor was isolated from a man aged 55 to 70 who had recovered from COVID-19. This chain joins TRBV24-1 and TRBJ2-5; D possibly corresponds to TRBD1 (5 bases). The sample consisted of peripheral blood. CDR3 sequence reads: CATSDGATVIQETQYF. CDR3 coding DNA: TGTGCCACCAGTGATGGGGCGACAGTTATCCAAGAGACCCAGTACTTC.